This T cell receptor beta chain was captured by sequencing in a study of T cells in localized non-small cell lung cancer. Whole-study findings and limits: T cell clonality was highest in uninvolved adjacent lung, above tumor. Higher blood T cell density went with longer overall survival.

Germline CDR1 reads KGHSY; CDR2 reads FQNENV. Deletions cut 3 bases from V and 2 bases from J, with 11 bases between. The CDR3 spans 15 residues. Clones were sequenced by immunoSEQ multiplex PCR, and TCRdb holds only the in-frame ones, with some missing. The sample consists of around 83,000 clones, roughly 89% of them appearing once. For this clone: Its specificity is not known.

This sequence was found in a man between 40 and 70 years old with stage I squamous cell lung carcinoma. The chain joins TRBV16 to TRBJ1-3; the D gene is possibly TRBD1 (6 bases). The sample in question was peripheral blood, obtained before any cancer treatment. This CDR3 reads CASSQNQGPGNTIYF. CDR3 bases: TGTGCCAGCAGCCAGAACCAGGGGCCTGGAAACACCATATATTTT.